Here is one T cell receptor (beta chain) with its context. Its antigen is unknown. This table comes from immunoSEQ multiplex PCR, and its TCRdb copy is limited to in-frame clones, with some not included. The sample lists under 140,000 clones, around 90% occurring once. This specimen comes from a study of T cell responses to AZD1222 COVID-19 vaccine. Study-wide points: Compared with day 0, the breadth and depth of the Spike-specific TCR repertoire rose significantly after two doses of AZD1222.

The CDR3 totals 18 residues. V was trimmed by 4 bases and J by 3 bases, leaving 22 bases between them. CDR1 SGHRS and CDR2 YFSETQ come from the germline V gene. The source was peripheral blood, collected 28 days after the second AZD1222 dose. This TCR was recovered from an adult who received the AZD1222 COVID-19 vaccine. This chain connects TRBV5-1 to TRBJ2-2, with D perhaps matching TRBD2 (6 bases). The CDR3 protein is CASSVTGLAGLDTGELFF. The DNA of the CDR3 is TGCGCCAGCAGCGTAACAGGATTGGCGGGGTTGGACACCGGGGAGCTGTTTTTT.